This T cell receptor beta chain comes out of a study of B cell selection in AIRE deficiency. Study conclusions and caveats: Patient Tconv cells held about 31% of Treg sequences shared by healthy donors. TCRbeta-only data showed less than 45% of shared healthy Treg sequences in healthy Tconv. Shorter CDR3s marked shared Treg sequences, biased toward few non-templated insertions.

Regulatory T cells were sorted as CD4+CD25hiCD127low/negative cells. The CDR3 covers 12 residues. In germline, CDR1 is SNHLY, CDR2 FYNNEI. Trimming removed 6 bases from V and 5 bases from J; junction bases left unmatched: 2. Concerning this clone itself: The target antigen is unknown.

In the original analysis: Treg pools: roughly 5.8x10^4 distinct patient, under 100,000 donor TCRbeta sequences. Here immunoSEQ multiplex PCR was the method, and the copy in TCRdb shows in-frame clones only, minus some. D and trimming come from the DNA, and the V and J calls and clone size come from that table. The sample has roughly 24,000 clones, roughly 90% seen once; the top ten hold approximately 1%. V gene TRBV2 combines with J gene TRBJ2-3; 7 bases are shared with TRBD1. Sequenced sample: CD4+CD25+ Tregs sorted from PBMCs. The receptor was derived from a human donor in good health. CDR3 in amino acids: CASSPGGDTQYF. The DNA of the CDR3 is TGTGCCAGCAGCCCAGGGGGAGATACGCAGTATTTT.